This T cell receptor beta chain was sequenced for a study of blood T cell repertoires in COVID-19. As for the study in general: PBMCs, B-cell-depleted T cells, or T cells were the source of the cDNA or gDNA that made up the material.

The method was immunoSEQ multiplex PCR; TCRdb's version includes in-frame clones alone and lacks a portion of them. This table has 150,000 to 200,000 clones, around 86% appearing once. The CDR3 runs to 15 residues. CDR1 SGHTA and CDR2 FQGTGA come from the germline V gene. V was clipped by 8 bases and J by 2 bases; unmatched bases: 8. Sequenced input: peripheral blood. The chain carries TRBV7-3 and TRBJ2-7, with 11 nucleotides matching TRBD2. The receptor comes from a man in his 60s with acute or convalescent COVID-19. CDR3 sequence (DNA): TGTGCCAGCGGAGTAGCGGGAGGGCCTGCCTACGAGCAGTACTTC. This translates into CASGVAGGPAYEQYF. Using reference TRBV7-3 and TRBJ2-7 for the parts outside the CDR3, the full variable domain is GAGVSQTPSNKVTEKGKYVELRCDPISGHTALYWYRQSLGQGPEFLIYFQGTGAADDSGLPNDRFFAVRPEGSVSTLKIQRTERGDSAVYLCASGVAGGPAYEQYFGPGTRLTVT.